The rows below give T cell receptor beta chains drawn from one sample of a study of shared clonotypes between healthy human individuals. The data were produced by immunoSEQ multiplex PCR, yet TCRdb's version contains in-frame clones alone and is incomplete. Found here are about 320,000 clones, more than 75% of them singletons; the top ten hold about 16%. Sequenced material: memory CD8+ T cells sorted from blood. These receptors came from a man aged 18 to 30 in good health. Both conserved end residues are part of each CDR3. A D gene is named only where the DNA matches it firmly. Rows give clone size only sometimes, using once, few, many, or a class for an expanded clone.

D gene	CDR3 length	V gene	J gene	clone size	CDR3 DNA	CDR3 protein
TRBD1	14	TRBV9	TRBJ1-6	NA	TGTGCCAGCAGCCCGGGACAGGGAACCTCACCCCTCCACTTT	CASSPGQGTSPLHF
NA	14	TRBV10-3	TRBJ1-4	NA	TGTGCCATCAGTGGTCGGCCCGATAATGAAAAACTGTTTTTT	CAISGRPDNEKLFF
NA	11	TRBV20-1	TRBJ2-1	NA	TGCAGTGCTAGGGCAGGAACTGAGCAGTTCTTC	CSARAGTEQFF
TRBD1	14	TRBV12-5	TRBJ1-5	NA	TGTGCTAGTGGTCTGACAGGGTTCAATCAGCCCCAGCATTTT	CASGLTGFNQPQHF
NA	13	TRBV10-3	TRBJ2-3	NA	TGTGCCATCAGTGAGGGGATGGTAGATACGCAGTATTTT	CAISEGMVDTQYF
TRBD1	16	TRBV6-5	TRBJ1-2	NA	TGTGCCAGCAGTTACCAACAGGGGGCTTTGGACTATGGCTACACCTTC	CASSYQQGALDYGYTF
TRBD2	14	TRBV10-3	TRBJ2-7	NA	TGTGCCATCAGTGATCTAGCGGGAGATTTCGAGCAGTACTTC	CAISDLAGDFEQYF
TRBD1	16	TRBV6-5	TRBJ1-2	few	TGTGCCAGCAGTTTTCAGACAGGGTCAGGAACCTATGGCTACACCTTC	CASSFQTGSGTYGYTF
NA	14	TRBV4-1	TRBJ2-5	NA	TGCGCCAGCAGCCGGACGGACTTACAAGAGACCCAGTACTTC	CASSRTDLQETQYF
NA	14	TRBV19	TRBJ2-1	NA	TGTGCCAGTAGGAGCAGGACAGCCTACAATGAGCAGTTCTTC	CASRSRTAYNEQFF
NA	13	TRBV7-9	TRBJ2-3	NA	TGTGCCAGCAGCTTAGTTCTACAGGTCGCGCAGTATTTT	CASSLVLQVAQYF
NA	13	TRBV2	TRBJ1-6	few	TGTGCCGCCGCAGAGGGGGGGAATTCACCCCTCCACTTT	CAAAEGGNSPLHF
NA	13	TRBV28	TRBJ2-7	NA	TGTGCCAGCAGTGCTGGGTTGGGATACGAGCAGTACTTC	CASSAGLGYEQYF
TRBD1	14	TRBV6-5	TRBJ2-5	NA	TGTGCCAGCAGTCCCCTCAGGGGGATGGAGACCCAGTACTTC	CASSPLRGMETQYF
NA	12	TRBV11-2	TRBJ2-3	few	TGTGCCAGCAGCTTAATCGTTGATACGCAGTATTTT	CASSLIVDTQYF
TRBD1	13	TRBV29-1	TRBJ2-7	NA	TGCAGCGTCGTTGGGACAGGGCCCTACGAGCAGTACTTC	CSVVGTGPYEQYF
NA	13	TRBV7-3	TRBJ2-7	NA	TGTGCCAGCAGCTATAATAGCAACTACGAGCAGTACTTC	CASSYNSNYEQYF